Listed below are T cell receptor beta chains from one sample, sequenced in a study of T cell responses to AZD1222 COVID-19 vaccine. Sequencing used immunoSEQ multiplex PCR; TCRdb keeps in-frame clones, though not all of them. The data show some 120,000 clones, approximately 83% seen once. The sequencing used peripheral blood, collected on day 0 of AZD1222 vaccination. All receptors come from an adult in good health. CDR3s include the opening cysteine and the closing phenylalanine or tryptophan. D genes are given only for firm matches. Only part of the rows carry a size: once, few, many, or a class if the clone is expanded.

j_call d_call clone_size v_call cdr3_nt cdr3_aa
TRBJ1-2 TRBD1 . TRBV4-2 TGTGCCAGCAGCCCCCCGGACAGGGCGAGACCTAACTATGGCTACACCTTC CASSPPDRARPNYGYTF
TRBJ1-1 . . TRBV7-2 TGTGCCAGCAGCTTAGCGGCAGGATTGAACACTGAAGCTTTCTTT CASSLAAGLNTEAFF
TRBJ2-7 . . TRBV21-1 TGTGCCAGCAGCAAAGGGAGGGACGAGCAGTACTTC CASSKGRDEQYF
TRBJ2-3 TRBD2 . TRBV29-1 TGCAGCGTGGCACGTCGGACTAGCGGGAGGGGCACAGATACGCAGTATTTT CSVARRTSGRGTDTQYF
TRBJ2-3 TRBD2 . TRBV9 TGTGCCAGCAGCACCAACCCGGGACTAGGCACAGATACGCAGTATTTT CASSTNPGLGTDTQYF
TRBJ1-1 TRBD1 . TRBV5-1 TGCGCCAGCAGCTCGATCGACAGGGGGAACACTGAAGCTTTCTTT CASSSIDRGNTEAFF
TRBJ1-1 TRBD1 . TRBV7-2 TGTGCCAGCAGCTTAGTTGCAGGGGGAAGGACTGAAGCTTTCTTT CASSLVAGGRTEAFF
TRBJ1-1 TRBD1 . TRBV29-1 TGCAGCGCCGACAGGGATGGGGGAACTGAAGCTTTCTTT CSADRDGGTEAFF
TRBJ1-2 . . TRBV14 TGTGCCAGCAGCCAATTTAACTATGGCTACACCTTC CASSQFNYGYTF
TRBJ2-3 . . TRBV24-1 TGTGCCACCAGTGATTTGGGGGATACGCAGTATTTT CATSDLGDTQYF
TRBJ2-2 . . TRBV4-2 TGTGCCAGCAGCCAAGATCGGTCCTTCTTTAGGGGGGCCGCGAACACCGGGGAGCTGTTTTTT CASSQDRSFFRGAANTGELFF
TRBJ2-1 . . TRBV19 TGTGCCACCACGGCACGTTACAATGAGCAGTTCTTC CATTARYNEQFF
TRBJ1-2 TRBD1 once TRBV4-1 TGCGCCAGCAGCCAGGGGACAGGGGATGGCTACACCTTC CASSQGTGDGYTF